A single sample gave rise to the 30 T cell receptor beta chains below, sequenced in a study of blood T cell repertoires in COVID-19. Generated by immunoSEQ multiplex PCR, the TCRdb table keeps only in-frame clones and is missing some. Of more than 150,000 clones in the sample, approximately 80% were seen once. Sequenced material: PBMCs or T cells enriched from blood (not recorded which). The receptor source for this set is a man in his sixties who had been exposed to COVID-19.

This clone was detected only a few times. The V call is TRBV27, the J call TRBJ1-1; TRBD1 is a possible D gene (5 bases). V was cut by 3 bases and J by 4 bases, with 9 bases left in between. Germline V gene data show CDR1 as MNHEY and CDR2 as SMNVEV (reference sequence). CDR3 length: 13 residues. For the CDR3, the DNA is TGTGCCAGCAGTTTCCGGGGGAGCACTGAAGCTTTCTTT. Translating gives CASSFRGSTEAFF.

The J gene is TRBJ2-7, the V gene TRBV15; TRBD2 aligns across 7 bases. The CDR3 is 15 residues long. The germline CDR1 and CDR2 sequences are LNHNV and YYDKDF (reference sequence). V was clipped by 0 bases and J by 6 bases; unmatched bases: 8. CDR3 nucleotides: TGTGCCACCAGCAGAGATCCCCGGACGGGGGGCGAGCAGTACTTC. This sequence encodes CATSRDPRTGGEQYF.

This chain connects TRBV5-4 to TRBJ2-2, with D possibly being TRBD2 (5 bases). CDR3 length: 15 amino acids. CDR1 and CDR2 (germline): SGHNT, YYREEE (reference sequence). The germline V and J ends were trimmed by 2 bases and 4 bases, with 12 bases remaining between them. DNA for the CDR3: TGTGCCAGCAGCTTTTTGCGCGGAGGCACCGGGGAGCTGTTTTTT. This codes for CASSFLRGGTGELFF.

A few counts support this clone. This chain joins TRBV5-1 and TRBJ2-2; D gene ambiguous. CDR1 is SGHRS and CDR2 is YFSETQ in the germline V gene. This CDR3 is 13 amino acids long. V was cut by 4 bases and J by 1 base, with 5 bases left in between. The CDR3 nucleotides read TGCGCCAGCAGCCTAATGAACACCGGGGAGCTGTTTTTT. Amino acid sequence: CASSLMNTGELFF.

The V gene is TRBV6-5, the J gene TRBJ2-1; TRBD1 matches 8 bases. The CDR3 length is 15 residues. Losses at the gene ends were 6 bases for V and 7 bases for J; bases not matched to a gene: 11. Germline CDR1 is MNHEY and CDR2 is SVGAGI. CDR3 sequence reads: CASRMDRENKNEQFF. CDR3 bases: TGTGCCAGCAGAATGGACAGGGAAAATAAAAATGAGCAGTTCTTC.

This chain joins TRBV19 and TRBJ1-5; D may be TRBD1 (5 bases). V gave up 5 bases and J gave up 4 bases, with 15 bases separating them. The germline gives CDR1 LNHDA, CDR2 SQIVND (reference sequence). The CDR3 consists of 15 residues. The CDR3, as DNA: TGTGCCAGTAGTCCCTCGGGAGGGGCTAATCAGCCCCAGCATTTT. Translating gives CASSPSGGANQPQHF.

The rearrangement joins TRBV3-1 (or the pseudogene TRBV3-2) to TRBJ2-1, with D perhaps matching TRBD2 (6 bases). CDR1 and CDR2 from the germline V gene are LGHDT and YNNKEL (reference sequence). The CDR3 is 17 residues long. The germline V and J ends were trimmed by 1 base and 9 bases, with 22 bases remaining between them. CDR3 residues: CASSQGGPLGGVGEQFF. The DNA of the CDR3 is TGTGCCAGCAGCCAAGGTGGGCCACTAGGCGGGGTGGGTGAGCAGTTCTTC.

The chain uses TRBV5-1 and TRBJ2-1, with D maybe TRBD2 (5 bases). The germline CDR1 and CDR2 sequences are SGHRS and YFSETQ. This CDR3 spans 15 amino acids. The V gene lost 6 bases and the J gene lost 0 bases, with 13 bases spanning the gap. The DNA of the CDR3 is TGCGCCAGCACAAGGACTTTCAGCTCCTACAATGAGCAGTTCTTC. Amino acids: CASTRTFSSYNEQFF.

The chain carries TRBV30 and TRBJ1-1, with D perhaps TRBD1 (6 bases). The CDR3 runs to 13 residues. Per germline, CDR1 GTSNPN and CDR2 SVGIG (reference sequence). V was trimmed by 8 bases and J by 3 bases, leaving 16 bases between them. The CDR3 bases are TGTGCCACCTCTAGGACAGAGGACACTGAAGCTTTCTTT. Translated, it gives CATSRTEDTEAFF.

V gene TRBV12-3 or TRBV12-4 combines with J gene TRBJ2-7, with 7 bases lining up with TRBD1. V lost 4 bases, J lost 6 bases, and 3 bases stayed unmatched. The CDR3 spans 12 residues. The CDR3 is CASSSYRGEQYF. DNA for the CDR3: TGTGCCAGCAGTTCCTACAGGGGCGAGCAGTACTTC.

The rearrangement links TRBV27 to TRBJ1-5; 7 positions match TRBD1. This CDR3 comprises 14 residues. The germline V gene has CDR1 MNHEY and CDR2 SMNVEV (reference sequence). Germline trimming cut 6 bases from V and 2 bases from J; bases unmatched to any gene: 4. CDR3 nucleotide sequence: TGTGCCAGCAGCCCGGGGACAGGCAATCAGCCCCAGCATTTT. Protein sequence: CASSPGTGNQPQHF.

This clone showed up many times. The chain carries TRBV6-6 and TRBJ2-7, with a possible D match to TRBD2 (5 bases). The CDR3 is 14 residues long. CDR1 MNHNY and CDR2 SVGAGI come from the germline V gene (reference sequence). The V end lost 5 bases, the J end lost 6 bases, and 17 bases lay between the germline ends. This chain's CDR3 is CASSHTSGRGEQYF. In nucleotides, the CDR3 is TGTGCCAGCAGTCACACTAGTGGCCGGGGCGAGCAGTACTTC.

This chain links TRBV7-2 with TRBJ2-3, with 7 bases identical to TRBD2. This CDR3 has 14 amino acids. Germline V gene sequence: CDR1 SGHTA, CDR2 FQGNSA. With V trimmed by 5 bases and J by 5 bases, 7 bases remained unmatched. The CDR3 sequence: CASSLSGRVDTQYF. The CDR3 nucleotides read TGTGCCAGCAGCCTATCAGGGAGGGTAGATACGCAGTATTTT.

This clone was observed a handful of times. CDR3 nucleotides: TGTGCCAGCAGTGATTCCGGGACAGCTAATGAAAAACTGTTTTTT. Translation: CASSDSGTANEKLFF. The V and J genes are TRBV25-1 and TRBJ1-4; TRBD1 aligns across 7 bases. The V and J ends lost 3 bases and 3 bases, in that order; junction bases with no gene match: 4. Germline CDR1 MGHDK, CDR2 SYGVNS. The CDR3 consists of 15 residues.

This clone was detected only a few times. The CDR3 DNA is TGTGCCAGCAGCCACGAGTGGAGTTCCACCGGGGAGCTGTTTTTT. This sequence encodes CASSHEWSSTGELFF. This sequence joins TRBV6-2 or TRBV6-3 and TRBJ2-2; D gene unclear. This CDR3 has 15 amino acids. Trimming cost V 6 bases and J 4 bases, with 15 bases left between them. Looked up from germline, CDR1 is MNHEY and CDR2 is SVGEGT.

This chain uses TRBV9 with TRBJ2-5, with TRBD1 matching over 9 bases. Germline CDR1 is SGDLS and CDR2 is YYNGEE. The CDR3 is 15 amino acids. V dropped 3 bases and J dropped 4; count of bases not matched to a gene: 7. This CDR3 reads CASSEGQGRGETQYF. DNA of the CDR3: TGTGCCAGCAGCGAAGGACAGGGGAGAGGAGAGACCCAGTACTTC.

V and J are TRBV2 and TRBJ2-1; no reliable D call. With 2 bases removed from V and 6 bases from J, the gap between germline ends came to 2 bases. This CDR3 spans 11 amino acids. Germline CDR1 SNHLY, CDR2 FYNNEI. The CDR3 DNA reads TGTGCCAGCAGTGAACGCAATGAGCAGTTCTTC. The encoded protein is CASSERNEQFF. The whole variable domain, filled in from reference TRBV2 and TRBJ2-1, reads EPEVTQTPSHQVTQMGQEVILRCVPISNHLYFYWYRQILGQKVEFLVSFYNNEISEKSEIFDDQFSVERPDGSNFTLKIRSTKLEDSAMYFCASSERNEQFFGPGTRLTVL.

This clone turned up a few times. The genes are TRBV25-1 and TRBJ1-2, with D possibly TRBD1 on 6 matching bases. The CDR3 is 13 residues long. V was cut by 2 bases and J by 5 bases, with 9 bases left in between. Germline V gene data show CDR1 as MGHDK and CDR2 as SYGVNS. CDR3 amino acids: CASSEGQRYGYTF. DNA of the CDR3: TGTGCCAGCAGTGAAGGACAGAGGTATGGCTACACCTTC.

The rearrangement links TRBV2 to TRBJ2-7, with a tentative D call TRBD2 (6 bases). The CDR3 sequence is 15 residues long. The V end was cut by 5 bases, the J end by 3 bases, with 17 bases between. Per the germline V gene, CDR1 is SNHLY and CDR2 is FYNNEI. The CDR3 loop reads CASSPNSGLSYEQYF. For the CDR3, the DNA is TGTGCCAGCAGTCCGAATAGCGGTCTTAGCTACGAGCAGTACTTC. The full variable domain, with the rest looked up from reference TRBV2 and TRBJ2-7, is EPEVTQTPSHQVTQMGQEVILRCVPISNHLYFYWYRQILGQKVEFLVSFYNNEISEKSEIFDDQFSVERPDGSNFTLKIRSTKLEDSAMYFCASSPNSGLSYEQYFGPGTRLTVT.

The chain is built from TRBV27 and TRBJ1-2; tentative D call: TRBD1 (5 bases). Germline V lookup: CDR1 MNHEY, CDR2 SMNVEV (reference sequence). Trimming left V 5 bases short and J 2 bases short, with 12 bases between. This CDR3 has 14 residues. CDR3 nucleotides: TGTGCCAGCAGTCCCCATCGACAGAACTATGGCTACACCTTC. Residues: CASSPHRQNYGYTF.

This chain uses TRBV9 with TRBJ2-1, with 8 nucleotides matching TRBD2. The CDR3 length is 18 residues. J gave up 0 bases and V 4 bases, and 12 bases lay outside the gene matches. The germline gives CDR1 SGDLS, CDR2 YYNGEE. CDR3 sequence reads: CASSPFTGGPGSYNEQFF. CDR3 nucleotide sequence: TGTGCCAGCAGCCCCTTTACGGGAGGGCCAGGCTCCTACAATGAGCAGTTCTTC.

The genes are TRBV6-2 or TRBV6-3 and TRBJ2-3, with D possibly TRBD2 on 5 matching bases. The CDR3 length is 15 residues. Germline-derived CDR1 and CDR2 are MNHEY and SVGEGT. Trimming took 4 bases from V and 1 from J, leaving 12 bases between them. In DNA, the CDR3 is TGTGCCAGCAGTTCTCACCTGGGAGGCACAGATACGCAGTATTTT. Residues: CASSSHLGGTDTQYF.

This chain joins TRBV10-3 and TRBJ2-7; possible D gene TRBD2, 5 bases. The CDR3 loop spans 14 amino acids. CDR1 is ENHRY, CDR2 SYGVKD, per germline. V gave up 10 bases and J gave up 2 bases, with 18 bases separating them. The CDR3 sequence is CATDSLGDTYEQYF. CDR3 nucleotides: TGTGCCACCGACTCGTTGGGAGATACCTACGAGCAGTACTTC.

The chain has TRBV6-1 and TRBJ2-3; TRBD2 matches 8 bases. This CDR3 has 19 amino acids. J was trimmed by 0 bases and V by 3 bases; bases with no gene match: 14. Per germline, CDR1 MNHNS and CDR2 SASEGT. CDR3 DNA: TGTGCCAGCAGTGATGGTGCGGGGGGTACGAGTAGAAGCACAGATACGCAGTATTTT. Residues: CASSDGAGGTSRSTDTQYF.

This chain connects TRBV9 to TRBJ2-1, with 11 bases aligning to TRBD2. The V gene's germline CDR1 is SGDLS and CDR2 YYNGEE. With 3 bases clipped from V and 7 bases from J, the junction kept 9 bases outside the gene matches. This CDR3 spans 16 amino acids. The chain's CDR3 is CASSGASGRLDNEQFF. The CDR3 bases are TGTGCCAGCAGCGGGGCTAGCGGGAGGTTAGATAATGAGCAGTTCTTC. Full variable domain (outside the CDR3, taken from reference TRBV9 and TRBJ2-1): DSGVTQTPKHLITATGQRVTLRCSPRSGDLSVYWYQQSLDQGLQFLIQYYNGEERAKGNILERFSAQQFPDLHSELNLSSLELGDSALYFCASSGASGRLDNEQFFGPGTRLTVL.

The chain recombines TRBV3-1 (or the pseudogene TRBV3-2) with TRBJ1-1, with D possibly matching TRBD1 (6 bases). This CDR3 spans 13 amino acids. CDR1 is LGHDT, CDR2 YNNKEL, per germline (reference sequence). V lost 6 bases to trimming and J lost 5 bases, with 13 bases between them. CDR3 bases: TGTGCCAGCAGTTCTAAAGGGGGAACTGAAGCTTTCTTT. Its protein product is CASSSKGGTEAFF.

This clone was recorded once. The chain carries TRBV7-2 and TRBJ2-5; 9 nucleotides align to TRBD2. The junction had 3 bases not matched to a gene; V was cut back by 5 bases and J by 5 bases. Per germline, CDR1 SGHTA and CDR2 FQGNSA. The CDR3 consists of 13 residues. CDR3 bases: TGTGCCAGCAGCCTTAGCGGGAGTGAGACCCAGTACTTC. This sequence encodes CASSLSGSETQYF.

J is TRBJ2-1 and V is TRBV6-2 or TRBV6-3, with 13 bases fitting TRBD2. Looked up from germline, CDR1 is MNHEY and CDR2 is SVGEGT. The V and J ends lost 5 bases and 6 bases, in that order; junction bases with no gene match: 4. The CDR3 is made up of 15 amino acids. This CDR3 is CASSPGLAGVNEQFF. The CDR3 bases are TGTGCCAGCAGTCCCGGACTAGCGGGAGTCAATGAGCAGTTCTTC.

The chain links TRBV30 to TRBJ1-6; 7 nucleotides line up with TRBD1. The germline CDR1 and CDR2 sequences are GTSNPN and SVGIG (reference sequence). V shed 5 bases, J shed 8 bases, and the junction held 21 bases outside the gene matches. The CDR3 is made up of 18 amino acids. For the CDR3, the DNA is TGTGCCTGGTCCACGGGTAAAAACCGGGACAGAAGTTATTCACCCCTCCACTTT. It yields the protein CAWSTGKNRDRSYSPLHF.

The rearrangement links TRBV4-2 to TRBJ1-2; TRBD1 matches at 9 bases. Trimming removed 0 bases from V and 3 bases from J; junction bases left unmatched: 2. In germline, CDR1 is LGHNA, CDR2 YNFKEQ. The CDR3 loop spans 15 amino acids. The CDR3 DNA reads TGTGCCAGCAGCCAAGAAGGGGACAGGGACTATGGCTACACCTTC. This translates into CASSQEGDRDYGYTF.